The entry below gives a single TCR beta chain sequence along with its context. What it binds is unknown. The CDR3 runs to 14 residues. V was clipped by 6 bases and J by 1 base; unmatched bases: 4. Germline values: CDR1 PRHDT, CDR2 FYEKMQ (reference sequence). This entry belongs to a study of cytomegalovirus exposure and HLA in healthy donors. The study's findings and limits: Being productive about 87% or about 30% of the time was typical of most TCR beta V segments in an earlier analysis. Information on immune exposure was restricted to one variable (CMV serostatus). Follow-up analysis later connected one missense variant in DCLRE1C with trimming of TCR beta V- and J-genes.

This PCR relied on a set of 60 Vbeta primers and 13 Jbeta primers. The repertoire was sequenced with immunoSEQ multiplex PCR; TCRdb's copy has only in-frame clones and lacks some. The sample lists approximately 110,000 clones, approximately 80% occurring once. The chain has TRBV13 and TRBJ1-1, with 8 positions matching TRBD1. The clonotype comes from a man aged 40-49 years in good health and CMV-seronegative. Material: PBMCs. CDR3 in amino acids: CASRVTGENTEAFF. The DNA for the CDR3 is TGTGCCAGCAGGGTGACAGGGGAGAACACTGAAGCTTTCTTT.